These T cell receptor beta chains were read from a single sample in a study of cytomegalovirus exposure and HLA in healthy donors. The repertoire was sequenced with immunoSEQ multiplex PCR; TCRdb's copy has only in-frame clones and lacks some. The sample has 90,000 to 140,000 clones, roughly 80% seen once. Sequencing was performed on PBMCs. All receptors come from a woman in her thirties or forties in good health and CMV-seropositive. Both conserved end residues are part of each CDR3. Each record gives: J gene, D gene, V gene, CDR3 protein. A D gene is named only where the DNA matches it firmly.

J: TRBJ2-7
D: NA
V: TRBV7-8
CDR3: CASSLRQEGEQYF

J: TRBJ1-1
D: TRBD1
V: TRBV11-1
CDR3: CASSPGQGDTEAFF

J: TRBJ1-1
D: NA
V: TRBV14
CDR3: CASSQVRAYNTEAFF

J: TRBJ1-1
D: NA
V: TRBV4-3
CDR3: CASSQDSSDTEAFF

J: TRBJ2-1
D: TRBD2
V: TRBV4-2
CDR3: CASSQGNLAGVEQFF

J: TRBJ2-7
D: TRBD1
V: TRBV7-8
CDR3: CASSGRDSPYEQYF

J: TRBJ1-1
D: TRBD1
V: TRBV9
CDR3: CASSVQGTGVTEAFF

J: TRBJ2-7
D: TRBD2
V: TRBV19
CDR3: CASSRREGPEQYF

J: TRBJ2-6
D: TRBD1
V: TRBV7-2
CDR3: CASSLYSTGTPGANVLTF

J: TRBJ2-7
D: TRBD2
V: TRBV11-2
CDR3: CASSDPLAGGYYEQYF

J: TRBJ2-1
D: TRBD2
V: TRBV10-3
CDR3: CAIREPLKREIRNEQFF

J: TRBJ2-3
D: TRBD2
V: TRBV4-2
CDR3: CASKLSSGATDTQYF

J: TRBJ1-1
D: NA
V: TRBV10-3
CDR3: CATRGSTEAFF

J: TRBJ1-1
D: NA
V: TRBV11-2
CDR3: CASSLERGTEVFF

J: TRBJ2-5
D: TRBD1
V: TRBV6-1
CDR3: CASRQGSQETQYF

J: TRBJ1-1
D: NA
V: TRBV11-2
CDR3: CASSPERGLAFF

J: TRBJ1-2
D: TRBD1
V: TRBV6-6
CDR3: CASGNTGANYGYTF

J: TRBJ2-7
D: NA
V: TRBV19
CDR3: CASSPGHPYEQYF

J: TRBJ2-1
D: NA
V: TRBV29-1
CDR3: CSVDYGSSYNEQFF

J: TRBJ1-2
D: NA
V: TRBV10-3
CDR3: CAISESPWAYGYTF

J: TRBJ1-3
D: TRBD1
V: TRBV6-5
CDR3: CASRRDRGSGNTIYF

J: TRBJ2-5
D: TRBD2
V: TRBV27
CDR3: CATSPGTSPRTETQYF

J: TRBJ1-3
D: NA
V: TRBV6-6
CDR3: CASARVSGNTIYF

J: TRBJ1-5
D: TRBD1
V: TRBV5-1
CDR3: CASSLGGTGGPQHF

J: TRBJ2-5
D: TRBD2
V: TRBV7-8
CDR3: CASSLAPGRGGLREETQYF

J: TRBJ1-6
D: TRBD1
V: TRBV27
CDR3: CATSLGTGEYSPLHF

J: TRBJ2-5
D: TRBD1
V: TRBV7-2
CDR3: CASSLGWRDRQETQYF

J: TRBJ2-7
D: NA
V: TRBV28
CDR3: CASSSQGSYEQYF

J: TRBJ2-7
D: TRBD2
V: TRBV28
CDR3: CASRASGGAYEQYF

J: TRBJ2-1
D: NA
V: TRBV10-3
CDR3: CAISESTPGRGGAGEQFF

J: TRBJ1-6
D: NA
V: TRBV6-5
CDR3: CASSYSSGAGDSPLHF

J: TRBJ2-3
D: NA
V: TRBV5-6
CDR3: CASSPRWSGDTQYF

J: TRBJ1-4
D: NA
V: TRBV7-9
CDR3: CSSSRPRGGVGEKLFF

J: TRBJ2-1
D: TRBD2
V: TRBV18
CDR3: CASSPRGKRGDEQFF

J: TRBJ2-3
D: NA
V: TRBV29-1
CDR3: CSVDEAGSEDTQYF

J: TRBJ2-3
D: NA
V: TRBV28
CDR3: CASSPQFTDTQYF

J: TRBJ1-1
D: TRBD1
V: TRBV5-4
CDR3: CASSLAGQGRYTEAFF

J: TRBJ1-2
D: NA
V: TRBV28
CDR3: CASSSEPGYSRGYTF

J: NA
D: NA
V: TRBV6-1
CDR3: CASSRGQLPEQYF

J: TRBJ1-4
D: NA
V: TRBV5-8
CDR3: CASSLGPLLADEKLFF

J: TRBJ2-7
D: TRBD2
V: TRBV18
CDR3: CASSPFSGGFGIEQYF

J: TRBJ2-7
D: NA
V: TRBV10-3
CDR3: CAISERQYSAEQYF

J: TRBJ2-2
D: NA
V: TRBV11-2
CDR3: CASSLDLPNTGELFF

J: TRBJ2-7
D: NA
V: TRBV7-2
CDR3: CASSLLRSYEQYF

J: TRBJ2-1
D: NA
V: TRBV5-1
CDR3: CASSFSGKNEQFF

J: TRBJ2-7
D: NA
V: TRBV4-3
CDR3: CASSQALIRVWSLYEQYF

J: TRBJ2-2
D: NA
V: TRBV19
CDR3: CASSIAGYNTGELFF

J: TRBJ1-2
D: NA
V: TRBV18
CDR3: CASSPIQGGRDYGYTF

J: TRBJ2-6
D: NA
V: TRBV7-9
CDR3: CASSPSPRGVFAGANVLTF

J: TRBJ1-5
D: NA
V: TRBV2
CDR3: CASSDGDYRNQPQHF

J: TRBJ2-3
D: TRBD1
V: TRBV28
CDR3: CASSKDRGRDTQYF

J: TRBJ2-3
D: TRBD2
V: TRBV5-1
CDR3: CASSSPELAGGTQYF

J: TRBJ2-3
D: TRBD2
V: TRBV28
CDR3: CASSSSSGTSTDTQYF

J: TRBJ2-2
D: TRBD1
V: TRBV10-2
CDR3: CARGTGRAGELFF